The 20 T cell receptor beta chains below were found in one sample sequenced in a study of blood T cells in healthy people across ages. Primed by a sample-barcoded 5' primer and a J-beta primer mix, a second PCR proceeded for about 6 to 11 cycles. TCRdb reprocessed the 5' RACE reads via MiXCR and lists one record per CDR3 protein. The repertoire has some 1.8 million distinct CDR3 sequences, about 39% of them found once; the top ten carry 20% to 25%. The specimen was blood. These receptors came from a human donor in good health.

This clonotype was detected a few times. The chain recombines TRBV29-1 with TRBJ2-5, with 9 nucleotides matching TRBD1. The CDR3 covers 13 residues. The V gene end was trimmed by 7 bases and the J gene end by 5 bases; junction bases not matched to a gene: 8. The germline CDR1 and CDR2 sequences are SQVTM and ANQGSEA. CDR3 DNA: TGCAGCGCTACACAGGGGGCTGGGGAGACCCAGTACTTC. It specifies CSATQGAGETQYF.

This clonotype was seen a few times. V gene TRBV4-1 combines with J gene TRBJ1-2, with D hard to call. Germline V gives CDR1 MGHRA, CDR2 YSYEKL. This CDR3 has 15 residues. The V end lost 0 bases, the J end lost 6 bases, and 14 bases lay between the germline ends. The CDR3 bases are TGCGCCAGCAGCCAAGATGAACAGACGTTTAATGGCTACACCTTC. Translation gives CASSQDEQTFNGYTF.

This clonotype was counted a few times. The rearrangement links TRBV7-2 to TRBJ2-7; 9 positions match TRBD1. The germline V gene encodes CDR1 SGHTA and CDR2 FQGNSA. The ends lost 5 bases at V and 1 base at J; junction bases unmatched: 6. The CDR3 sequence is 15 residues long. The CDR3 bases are TGTGCCAGCAGCGTAACAGGGGGCCTTTCCTACGAGCAGTACTTC. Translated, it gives CASSVTGGLSYEQYF.

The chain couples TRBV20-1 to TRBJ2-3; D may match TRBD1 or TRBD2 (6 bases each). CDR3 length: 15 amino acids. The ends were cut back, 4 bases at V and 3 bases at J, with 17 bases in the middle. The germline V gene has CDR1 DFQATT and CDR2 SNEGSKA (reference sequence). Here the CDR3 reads CSATYQEGGTDTQYF. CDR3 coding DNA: TGCAGTGCTACCTACCAGGAGGGGGGAACAGATACGCAGTATTTT.

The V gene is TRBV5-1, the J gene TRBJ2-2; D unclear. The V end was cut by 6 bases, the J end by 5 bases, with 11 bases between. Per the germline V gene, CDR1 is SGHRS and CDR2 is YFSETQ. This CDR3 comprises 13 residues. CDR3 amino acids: CASNSVGTGELFF. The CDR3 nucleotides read TGCGCCAGCAACTCGGTGGGAACCGGGGAGCTGTTTTTT.

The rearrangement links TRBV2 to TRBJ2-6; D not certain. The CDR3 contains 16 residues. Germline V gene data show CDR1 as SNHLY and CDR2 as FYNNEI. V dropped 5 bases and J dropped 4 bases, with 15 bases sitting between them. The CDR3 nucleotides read TGTGCCAGCAGTCCGGACGTCCCTAGGGGGGCCAACGTCCTGACTTTC. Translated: CASSPDVPRGANVLTF.

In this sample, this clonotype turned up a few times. The CDR3 sequence: CASNPNGRENGYTF. For the CDR3, the DNA is TGTGCCAGCAACCCCAACGGGAGGGAGAATGGCTACACCTTC. The genes are TRBV7-9 and TRBJ1-2; D uncertain. The CDR3 is made up of 14 amino acids. Germline loops: CDR1 SEHNR, CDR2 FQNEAQ (reference sequence). Trimming took 7 bases from V and 6 from J, leaving 18 bases between them.

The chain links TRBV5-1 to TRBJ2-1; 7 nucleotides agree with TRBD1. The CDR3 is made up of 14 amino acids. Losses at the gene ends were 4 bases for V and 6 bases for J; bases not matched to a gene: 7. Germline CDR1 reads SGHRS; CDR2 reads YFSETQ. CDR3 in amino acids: CASSLLDRFNEQFF. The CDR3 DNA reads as TGCGCCAGCAGCCTGTTGGACAGGTTCAATGAGCAGTTCTTC.

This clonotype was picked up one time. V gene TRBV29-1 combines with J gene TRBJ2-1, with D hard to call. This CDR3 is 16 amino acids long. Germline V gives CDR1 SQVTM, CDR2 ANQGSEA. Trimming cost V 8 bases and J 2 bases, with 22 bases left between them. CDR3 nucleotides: TGCAGCATCGACGGGCAGGTAGATATCGCCTACAATGAGCAGTTCTTC. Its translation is CSIDGQVDIAYNEQFF.

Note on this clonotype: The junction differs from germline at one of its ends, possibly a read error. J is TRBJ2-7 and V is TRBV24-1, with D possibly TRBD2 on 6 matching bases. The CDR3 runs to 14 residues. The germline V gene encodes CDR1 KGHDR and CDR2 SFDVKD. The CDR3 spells CVTSETGRIYEQYF. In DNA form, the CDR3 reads TGTGTCACCAGTGAAACCGGGAGAATCTACGAGCAGTACTTC.

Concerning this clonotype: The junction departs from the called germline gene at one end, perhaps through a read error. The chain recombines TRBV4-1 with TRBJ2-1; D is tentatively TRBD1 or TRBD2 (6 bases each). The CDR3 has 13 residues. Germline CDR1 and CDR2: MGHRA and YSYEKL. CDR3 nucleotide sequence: TGCGCCGGCAGCCTAGGGGGGCCGGGTGAGCAGTTCTTC. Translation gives CAGSLGGPGEQFF.

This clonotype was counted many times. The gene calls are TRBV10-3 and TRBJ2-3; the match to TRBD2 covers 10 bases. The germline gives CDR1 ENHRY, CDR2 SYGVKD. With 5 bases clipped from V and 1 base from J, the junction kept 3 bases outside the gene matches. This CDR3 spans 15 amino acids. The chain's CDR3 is CAISLLAGGTDTQYF. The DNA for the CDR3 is TGTGCCATCAGTCTTCTAGCGGGGGGCACAGATACGCAGTATTTT.

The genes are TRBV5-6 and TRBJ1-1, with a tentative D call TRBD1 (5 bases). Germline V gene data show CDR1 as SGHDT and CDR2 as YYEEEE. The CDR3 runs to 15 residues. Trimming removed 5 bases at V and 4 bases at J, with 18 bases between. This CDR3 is CASSSTGATATEAFF. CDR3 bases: TGTGCCAGCAGTTCGACCGGGGCCACGGCCACTGAAGCTTTCTTT. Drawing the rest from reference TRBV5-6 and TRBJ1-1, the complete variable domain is DAGVTQSPTHLIKTRGQQVTLRCSPKSGHDTVSWYQQALGQGPQFIFQYYEEEERQRGNFPDRFSGHQFPNYSSELNVNALLLGDSALYLCASSSTGATATEAFFGQGTRLTVV.

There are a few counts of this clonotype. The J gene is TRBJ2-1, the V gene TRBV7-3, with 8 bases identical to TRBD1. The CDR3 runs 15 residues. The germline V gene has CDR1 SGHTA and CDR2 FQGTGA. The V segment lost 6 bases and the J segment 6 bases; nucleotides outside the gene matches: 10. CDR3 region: CASRPPGTGSNEQFF. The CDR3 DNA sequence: TGTGCCAGCAGGCCCCCCGGGACAGGATCCAATGAGCAGTTCTTC.

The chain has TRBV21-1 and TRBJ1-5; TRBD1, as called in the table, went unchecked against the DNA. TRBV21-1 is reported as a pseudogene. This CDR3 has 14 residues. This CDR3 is CASSKEGVDQPQHF. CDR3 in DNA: TGTGCCAGCAGCAAAGAAGGGGTAGATCAGCCCCAGCATTTT.

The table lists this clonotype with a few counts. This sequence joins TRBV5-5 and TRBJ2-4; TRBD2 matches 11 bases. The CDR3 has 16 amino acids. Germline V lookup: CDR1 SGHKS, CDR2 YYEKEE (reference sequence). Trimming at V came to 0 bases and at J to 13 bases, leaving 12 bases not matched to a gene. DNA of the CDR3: TGTGCCAGCAGCTTGGGACTAGCGGGGATACCTCGGGAGCAGTACTTC. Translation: CASSLGLAGIPREQYF.

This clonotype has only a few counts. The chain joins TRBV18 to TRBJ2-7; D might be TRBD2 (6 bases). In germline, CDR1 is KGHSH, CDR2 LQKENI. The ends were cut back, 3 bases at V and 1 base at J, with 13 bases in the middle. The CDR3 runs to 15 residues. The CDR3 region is CASSPINGGSYEQYF. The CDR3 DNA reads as TGTGCCAGCTCACCGATCAACGGGGGTTCCTACGAGCAGTACTTC.

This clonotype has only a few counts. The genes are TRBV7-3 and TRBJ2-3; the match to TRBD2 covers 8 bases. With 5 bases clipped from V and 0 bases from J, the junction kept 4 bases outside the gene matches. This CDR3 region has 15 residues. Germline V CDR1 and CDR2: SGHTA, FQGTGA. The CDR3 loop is CASSPSGLSTDTQYF. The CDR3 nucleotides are TGTGCCAGCAGCCCTAGCGGGCTCAGCACAGATACGCAGTATTTT.

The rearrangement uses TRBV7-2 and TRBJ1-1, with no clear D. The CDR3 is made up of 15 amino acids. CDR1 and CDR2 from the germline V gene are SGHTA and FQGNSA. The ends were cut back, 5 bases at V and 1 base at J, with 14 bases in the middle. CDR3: CASSLRPGSNTEAFF. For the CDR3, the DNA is TGTGCCAGCAGCCTCAGGCCGGGGTCGAACACTGAAGCTTTCTTT.

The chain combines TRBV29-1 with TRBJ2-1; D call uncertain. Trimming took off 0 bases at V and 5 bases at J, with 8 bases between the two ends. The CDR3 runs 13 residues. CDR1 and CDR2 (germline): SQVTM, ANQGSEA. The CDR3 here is CSVEDGANNEQFF. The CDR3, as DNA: TGCAGCGTTGAAGATGGAGCTAACAATGAGCAGTTCTTC.